Below, 13 T cell receptor beta chains from the same sample are listed, as sequenced in a study of shared clonotypes between healthy human individuals. Sequencing was performed with immunoSEQ multiplex PCR; in TCRdb, only in-frame clones are kept and a portion is missing. The data show about 730,000 clones, 72% seen once. Sequencing input: memory CD4+ T cells sorted from blood. The subset was: CD45RA-negative fraction. These receptor sequences come from a woman aged 25 to 39 in good health.

The chain has TRBV5-1 and TRBJ2-5, with TRBD2 identical over 14 bases. CDR3 length: 16 residues. Germline CDR1 is SGHRS and CDR2 is YFSETQ. V was clipped by 3 bases and J by 3 bases; unmatched bases: 4. The CDR3 nucleotides are TGCGCCAGCAGCTGGGGGACTAGCGGGAGTAAAGAGACCCAGTACTTC. Translation gives CASSWGTSGSKETQYF.

The chain couples TRBV23-1 to TRBJ1-1; no clear D gene. TRBV23-1 is identified as an open reading frame with a role that is uncertain. CDR3 length equals 18 residues. Trimming cost V 4 bases and J 1 base, with 22 bases left between them. CDR3 sequence reads: CASSPGVRRGPENTEAFF. CDR3 in DNA: TGCGCCAGCAGTCCCGGGGTTCGACGCGGTCCGGAGAACACTGAAGCTTTCTTT.

The chain joins TRBV28 to TRBJ1-2, with D possibly TRBD1 on 6 matching bases. This CDR3 is 15 amino acids long. V was cut by 7 bases and J by 8 bases, with 23 bases left in between. Germline V CDR1 and CDR2: MDHEN, SYDVKM. CDR3 residues: CASIPGGTLLGGYTF. The CDR3 region has the DNA TGTGCCAGCATCCCGGGGGGGACATTACTGGGCGGCTACACCTTC.

The chain uses TRBV5-4 and TRBJ2-3; the D gene is possibly TRBD2 (5 bases). CDR1 and CDR2 (germline): SGHNT, YYREEE (reference sequence). This CDR3 region has 14 residues. V lost 7 bases and J 6 bases, leaving 18 bases between the germline ends. The CDR3 DNA is TGTGCCAGCGCGTCTAGCTCTTTGTCTGATACGCAGTATTTT. This gives the protein CASASSSLSDTQYF.

The chain links TRBV27 to TRBJ2-2, with TRBD2 matching 10 bases. The V gene's germline CDR1 is MNHEY and CDR2 SMNVEV (reference sequence). V was clipped by 6 bases and J by 5 bases; unmatched bases: 6. There are 15 residues in the CDR3. The CDR3 here is CASRPSGRVTGELFF. The CDR3 coding sequence is TGTGCCAGCAGACCCAGCGGGAGGGTGACCGGGGAGCTGTTTTTT.

The rearrangement joins TRBV7-2 to TRBJ2-7; D assignment may be TRBD1 or TRBD2 (5 bases each). Germline lookup yields CDR1 SGHTA and CDR2 FQGNSA. The V gene lost 5 bases and the J gene lost 4 bases, with 12 bases spanning the gap. CDR3 length equals 13 residues. For the CDR3, the DNA is TGTGCCAGCAGCCCCGGGACGTCTTACGAGCAGTACTTC. Its protein is CASSPGTSYEQYF.

The chain couples TRBV27 to TRBJ2-6, with D hard to call. V lost 5 bases to trimming and J lost 2 bases, with 13 bases between them. The CDR3 runs to 16 residues. The germline CDR1 and CDR2 sequences are MNHEY and SMNVEV (reference sequence). Here the CDR3 DNA reads TGTGCCAGCAGTGACGCCCGTTATCCTGGGGCCAACGTCCTGACTTTC. Its translation is CASSDARYPGANVLTF. Full variable domain (rest looked up from reference TRBV27 and TRBJ2-6): EAQVTQNPRYLITVTGKKLTVTCSQNMNHEYMSWYRQDPGLGLRQIYYSMNVEVTDKGDVPEGYKVSRKEKRNFPLILESPSPNQTSLYFCASSDARYPGANVLTFGAGSRLTVL.

This clone showed up just a few times. The chain has TRBV6-1 and TRBJ1-1; D not resolved. Per the germline V gene, CDR1 is MNHNS and CDR2 is SASEGT. The CDR3 extends over 13 amino acids. V was cut by 2 bases and J by 4 bases, with 8 bases left in between. For the CDR3, the DNA is TGTGCCAGCAGTGAAAAGTGGGGCACTGAAGCTTTCTTT. Encoded protein: CASSEKWGTEAFF.

The chain recombines TRBV6-1 with TRBJ1-5; TRBD1 might be the D (5 bases). The germline V gene encodes CDR1 MNHNS and CDR2 SASEGT. The CDR3 is made up of 13 amino acids. Trimming removed 2 bases from V and 5 bases from J, with 7 bases in between. CDR3 nucleotide sequence: TGTGCCAGCAGTGAATGGGGGGATCAGCCCCAGCATTTT. It is translated as CASSEWGDQPQHF.

The rearrangement links TRBV27 to TRBJ1-1; D ambiguous. CDR1 and CDR2 from the germline V gene are MNHEY and SMNVEV (reference sequence). The CDR3 loop spans 16 amino acids. Trimming cost V 6 bases and J 1 base, with 18 bases left between them. This CDR3 is CASRSLADGRNTEAFF. The CDR3 DNA reads as TGTGCCAGCAGGAGCTTAGCTGACGGCCGGAACACTGAAGCTTTCTTT.

V is TRBV10-2 and J is TRBJ2-2; weak D call: TRBD2 (6 bases). Germline-derived CDR1 and CDR2 are WSHSY and SAAADI. The CDR3 consists of 15 residues. V was clipped by 6 bases and J by 3 bases, with 14 bases between them. CDR3 residues: CASRDLAAYTGELFF. Written as DNA, the CDR3 is TGCGCCAGCAGGGACTTAGCGGCCTACACCGGGGAGCTGTTTTTT.

The V call is TRBV11-2, the J call TRBJ2-1; no clear D gene. Germline assignment: CDR1 SGHAT and CDR2 FQNNGV. The CDR3 is 12 residues long. The ends were cut back, 7 bases at V and 2 bases at J, with 6 bases in the middle. Here the CDR3 reads CASTITYNEQFF. The DNA for the CDR3 is TGTGCCAGCACGATAACCTACAATGAGCAGTTCTTC.

In this sample, this clone turned up a few times. The chain couples TRBV5-4 to TRBJ1-1; possibly TRBD1 for D (5 bases). The CDR3 extends over 14 amino acids. V was trimmed by 6 bases and J by 1 base, leaving 13 bases between them. Germline values: CDR1 SGHNT, CDR2 YYREEE (reference sequence). The CDR3 is CASTRSRENTEAFF. DNA for the CDR3: TGTGCCAGCACCCGGAGCAGGGAGAACACTGAAGCTTTCTTT.